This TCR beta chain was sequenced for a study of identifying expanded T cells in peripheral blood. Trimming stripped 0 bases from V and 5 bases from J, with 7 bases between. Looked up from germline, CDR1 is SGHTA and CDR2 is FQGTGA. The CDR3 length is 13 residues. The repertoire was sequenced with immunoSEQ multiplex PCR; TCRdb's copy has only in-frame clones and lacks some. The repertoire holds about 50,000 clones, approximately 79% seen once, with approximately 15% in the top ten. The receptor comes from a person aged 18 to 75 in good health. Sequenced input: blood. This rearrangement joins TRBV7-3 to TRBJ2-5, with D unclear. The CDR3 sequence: CASSLTRFETQYF. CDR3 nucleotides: TGTGCCAGCAGCTTAACGAGGTTTGAGACCCAGTACTTC.